This T cell receptor (beta chain) was sequenced in a study of T cell responses to AZD1222 COVID-19 vaccine. In the study overall: Doses given second, at about 4 or about 12 weeks, were pooled. Study-level points and caveats: Distributed over spike, vaccine-associated CD4 TCRs predominated at 160-218 and 743-854. Possibly, clonal diversity was underestimated; donors were largely white British and included more females. Two AZD1222 doses significantly raised spike-specific TCR breadth and depth over controls.

Sequencing was performed with immunoSEQ multiplex PCR; in TCRdb, only in-frame clones are kept and a portion is missing. The sample includes 150,000 to 200,000 clones, 90% of them seen just once. The CDR3 runs 15 residues. Trimming took off 6 bases at V and 5 bases at J, with 18 bases between the two ends. Looked up from germline, CDR1 is SGHNT and CDR2 is YENEEA. In the case of this clone: Its antigen is still unknown.

The source material was peripheral blood, sampled on day 0 of AZD1222 vaccination. The chain uses TRBV11-3 and TRBJ2-3; TRBD2 is a possible D gene (7 bases). The source is an adult in good health. The CDR3 nucleotides read TGTGCCAGCAGGAGACTAGCTGGGGGGCAAGATACGCAGTATTTT. This gives the protein CASRRLAGGQDTQYF.